These 8 T cell receptor beta chains came from one sample sequenced in a study of T cell changes during pregnancy in multiple sclerosis. Assay used: immunoSEQ multiplex PCR; TCRdb lists only in-frame clones, some missing. The sample holds 78,000 or so clones, under 95% seen once. The source was CD4+ T cells from peripheral blood mononuclear cells, collected before pregnancy. The receptors originated from a female donor with multiple sclerosis, enrolled in a pregnancy study.

A single count supports this clone. The chain joins TRBV7-8 to TRBJ2-1, with D maybe TRBD2 (5 bases). The V gene lost 2 bases and the J gene lost 5 bases, with 25 bases spanning the gap. The V gene's germline CDR1 is SGHVS and CDR2 FQNEAQ. The length of the CDR3 is 19 residues. The CDR3 DNA sequence: TGTGCCAGCAGCTTATACCCTCGGGGTCGGAGCGGCCCTCACAATGAGCAGTTCTTC. Amino acids: CASSLYPRGRSGPHNEQFF.

V is TRBV7-2 and J is TRBJ2-7; 8 nucleotides align to TRBD2. Germline CDR1 is SGHTA and CDR2 is FQGNSA. Losses at the gene ends were 5 bases for V and 0 bases for J; bases not matched to a gene: 6. The CDR3 is 15 amino acids. The CDR3 region is CASSPGGVGSYEQYF. The CDR3 region has the DNA TGTGCCAGCAGCCCCGGGGGGGTCGGCTCCTACGAGCAGTACTTC.

This clone was found once. The CDR3 bases are TGTGCCAGCAGACTAAGAGAGACCTACGAGCAGTACTTC. It yields the protein CASRLRETYEQYF. V is TRBV27 and J is TRBJ2-7; D gene ambiguous. Germline lookup yields CDR1 MNHEY and CDR2 SMNVEV (reference sequence). This CDR3 contains 13 residues. The V gene lost 6 bases and the J gene lost 2 bases, with 11 bases spanning the gap.

This chain connects TRBV7-6 to TRBJ2-3; TRBD2 matches at 9 bases. The CDR3 is made up of 17 amino acids. The germline CDR1 and CDR2 sequences are SGHVS and FNYEAQ. The junction had 9 bases not matched to a gene; V was cut back by 1 base and J by 4 bases. CDR3: CASSLGAASGEADTQYF. In DNA, the CDR3 is TGTGCCAGCAGCTTAGGGGCGGCTAGCGGGGAGGCAGATACGCAGTATTTT.

The V and J genes are TRBV5-1 and TRBJ1-2, with TRBD1 as a possible D gene (6 bases). Trimming took 2 bases from V and 3 from J, leaving 8 bases between them. In germline, CDR1 is SGHRS, CDR2 YFSETQ. CDR3 length equals 13 residues. The CDR3 protein is CASSLQGDYGYTF. The CDR3 DNA is TGCGCCAGCAGCTTACAGGGAGACTATGGCTACACCTTC.

The chain combines TRBV30 with TRBJ1-3, with D perhaps TRBD1 (5 bases). V was clipped by 2 bases and J by 7 bases, with 12 bases between them. Germline V gene lookup returns CDR1 GTSNPN and CDR2 SVGIG (reference sequence). This CDR3 comprises 13 residues. DNA of the CDR3: TGTGCCTGGAGTCCCGGGGGGTTGAACACCATATATTTT. It yields the protein CAWSPGGLNTIYF. Variable domain in full (rest from reference TRBV30 and TRBJ1-3): SQTIHQWPATLVQPVGSPLSLECTVEGTSNPNLYWYRQAAGRGLQLLFYSVGIGQISSEVPQNLSASRPQDRQFILSSKKLLLSDSGFYLCAWSPGGLNTIYFGEGSWLTVV.

The table lists this clone with a count of one. CDR3 nucleotides: TGCGCCAGCAGCTTGGTTGCAGGGGCGAACACTGAAGCTTTCTTT. Translating it yields CASSLVAGANTEAFF. The chain has TRBV5-1 and TRBJ1-1, with a tentative D call TRBD1 (6 bases). Germline CDR1 reads SGHRS; CDR2 reads YFSETQ. V was cut by 0 bases and J by 1 base, with 10 bases left in between. The CDR3 has 15 amino acids.

This chain links TRBV7-2 with TRBJ2-5; 15 bases align to TRBD2. The V segment lost 5 bases and the J segment 5 bases; nucleotides outside the gene matches: 6. This CDR3 is built from 16 residues. From germline, CDR1 is SGHTA and CDR2 FQGNSA. CDR3: CASSRTSGGGHETQYF. For the CDR3, the DNA is TGTGCCAGCAGCCGGACTAGCGGGGGGGGGCATGAGACCCAGTACTTC. Full variable domain (rest looked up from reference TRBV7-2 and TRBJ2-5): GAGVSQSPSNKVTEKGKDVELRCDPISGHTALYWYRQSLGQGLEFLIYFQGNSAPDKSGLPSDRFSAERTGGSVSTLTIQRTQQEDSAVYLCASSRTSGGGHETQYFGPGTRLLVL.